A single sample gave rise to the 8 T cell receptor beta chains below, sequenced in a study of graft-versus-host responses after intestinal transplantation. Assay used: immunoSEQ multiplex PCR; TCRdb lists only in-frame clones, some missing. The table has approximately 15,000 clones, around 41% seen once. The authors plated approximately 200,000 CFSE-labeled responder cells with approximately 200,000 irradiated, violet-dye-labeled stimulator cells. The sequencing here drew on alloreactive CD8+ T cells from a mixed lymphocyte reaction culture, taken before intestinal transplant. As for subset: CFSE-low proliferating T cells sorted from approximately 6-day pre-transplant mixed lymphocyte reaction (GvH or HvG direction). The source is a human patient who received an intestinal transplant.

The genes are TRBV27 and TRBJ2-6; no reliable D call. V was shortened by 4 bases and J by 3 bases, with 13 bases between the two germline ends. Germline V gene lookup returns CDR1 MNHEY and CDR2 SMNVEV (reference sequence). The CDR3 totals 16 residues. Written as DNA, the CDR3 is TGTGCCAGCAGTTCCCTAACAACGTTTGGGGCCAACGTCCTGACTTTC. Protein: CASSSLTTFGANVLTF.

Regarding this clone: No DNA is shown, since the ends of the CDR3 on it are uncertain; the CDR3 is the one TCRdb lists. The identical CDR3 is also encoded by other nucleotide sequences in the sample. The chain joins TRBV7-6 to TRBJ1-4; TRBD1, the D gene given by the table, was not confirmed from the DNA. Per germline, CDR1 SGHVS and CDR2 FNYEAQ. The length of the CDR3 is 17 amino acids, counting both ends. The CDR3 protein is CASSLVMGAVTNEKLFF.

As to this clone: With a much larger clone just one base away, this may be a read error. The chain has TRBV4-2 and TRBJ1-5; no reliable D call. Trimming shortened V by 4 bases and J by 4 bases, and 14 bases separated the two germline ends. The length of the CDR3 is 15 residues. The germline CDR1 and CDR2 sequences are LGHNA and YNFKEQ. This CDR3 is CASSPKAGSNQPQHF. For the CDR3, the DNA is TGTGCCAGCAGCCCGAAAGCGGGGAGTAATCAGCCCCAGCATTTT.

This clone showed up just a few times. The chain combines TRBV9 with TRBJ2-1, with TRBD1 matching 9 bases. This CDR3 is 15 amino acids long. With V trimmed by 3 bases and J by 4 bases, 5 bases remained unmatched. Germline V gene lookup returns CDR1 SGDLS and CDR2 YYNGEE. The CDR3 DNA reads TGTGCCAGCAGCGCCGGGACAGGGTTTTACAATGAGCAGTTCTTC. The encoded protein is CASSAGTGFYNEQFF.

V and J are TRBV4-3 and TRBJ2-1; either TRBD1 or TRBD2 may supply D (5 bases each). Per germline, CDR1 LGHNA and CDR2 YSLEER. V was pared by 4 bases and J by 6 bases, with 13 bases between. This CDR3 has 14 amino acids. The CDR3 sequence: CASSPGPGPNEQFF. In nucleotides, the CDR3 is TGCGCCAGCAGCCCCGGACCGGGACCCAATGAGCAGTTCTTC.

CDR3 region: CASSYGTNQPQHF. In DNA, the CDR3 is TGTGCCAGCAGTTACGGTACAAATCAGCCCCAGCATTTT. V usage is TRBV6-5 and J usage is TRBJ1-5; no definite D call. The CDR3 has 13 residues. CDR1 and CDR2 from the germline V gene are MNHEY and SVGAGI. With 2 bases removed from V and 4 bases from J, the gap between germline ends came to 6 bases.

The J gene is TRBJ2-3, the V gene TRBV30; maybe TRBD2 (5 bases). Germline V gives CDR1 GTSNPN, CDR2 SVGIG (reference sequence). This CDR3 spans 13 amino acids. The V end lost 5 bases, the J end lost 3 bases, and 12 bases lay between the germline ends. The CDR3 region is CAWSWTGTDTQYF. CDR3 sequence (DNA): TGTGCCTGGTCCTGGACTGGTACAGATACGCAGTATTTT.

The sample holds a few counts of this clone. In nucleotides, the CDR3 is TGTGCCAGCAGCTTGGGCCTCCACTACGAGCAGTACTTC. Protein sequence: CASSLGLHYEQYF. V gene TRBV5-6 combines with J gene TRBJ2-7; no clear D gene. This CDR3 has 13 residues. Germline V lookup: CDR1 SGHDT, CDR2 YYEEEE. The V gene lost 0 bases and the J gene lost 3 bases, with 7 bases spanning the gap.